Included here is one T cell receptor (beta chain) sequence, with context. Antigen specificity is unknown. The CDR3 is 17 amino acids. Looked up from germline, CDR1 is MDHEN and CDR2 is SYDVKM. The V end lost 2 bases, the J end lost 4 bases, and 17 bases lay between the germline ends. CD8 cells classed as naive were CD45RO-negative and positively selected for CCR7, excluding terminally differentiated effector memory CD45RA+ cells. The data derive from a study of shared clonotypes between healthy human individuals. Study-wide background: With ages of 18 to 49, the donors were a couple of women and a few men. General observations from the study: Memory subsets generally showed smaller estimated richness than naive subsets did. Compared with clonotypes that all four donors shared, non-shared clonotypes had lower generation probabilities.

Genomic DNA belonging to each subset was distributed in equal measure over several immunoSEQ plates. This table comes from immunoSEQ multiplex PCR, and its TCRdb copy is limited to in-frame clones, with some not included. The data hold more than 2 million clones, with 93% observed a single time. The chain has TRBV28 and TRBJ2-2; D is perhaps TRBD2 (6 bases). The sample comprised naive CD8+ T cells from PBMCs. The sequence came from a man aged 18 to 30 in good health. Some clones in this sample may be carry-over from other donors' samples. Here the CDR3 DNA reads TGTGCCAGCAGTTTAATCGGATGGGGGGATAGCACCGGGGAGCTGTTTTTT. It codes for CASSLIGWGDSTGELFF. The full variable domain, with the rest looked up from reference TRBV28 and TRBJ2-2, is DVKVTQSSRYLVKRTGEKVFLECVQDMDHENMFWYRQDPGLGLRLIYFSYDVKMKEKGDIPEGYSVSREKKERFSLILESASTNQTSMYLCASSLIGWGDSTGELFFGEGSRLTVL.